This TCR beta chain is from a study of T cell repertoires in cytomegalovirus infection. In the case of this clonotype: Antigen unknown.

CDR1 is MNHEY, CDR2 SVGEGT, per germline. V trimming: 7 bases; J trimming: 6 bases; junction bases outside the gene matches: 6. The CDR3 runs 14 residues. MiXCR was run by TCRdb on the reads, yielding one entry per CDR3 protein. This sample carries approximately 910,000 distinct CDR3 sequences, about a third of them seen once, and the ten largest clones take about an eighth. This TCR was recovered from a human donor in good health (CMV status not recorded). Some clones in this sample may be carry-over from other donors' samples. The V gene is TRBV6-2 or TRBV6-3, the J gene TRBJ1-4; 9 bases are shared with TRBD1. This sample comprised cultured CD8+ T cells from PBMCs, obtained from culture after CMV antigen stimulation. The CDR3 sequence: CASTRDRVHEKLFF. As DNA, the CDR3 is TGTGCCAGCACCCGGGACAGGGTGCATGAAAAACTGTTTTTT.